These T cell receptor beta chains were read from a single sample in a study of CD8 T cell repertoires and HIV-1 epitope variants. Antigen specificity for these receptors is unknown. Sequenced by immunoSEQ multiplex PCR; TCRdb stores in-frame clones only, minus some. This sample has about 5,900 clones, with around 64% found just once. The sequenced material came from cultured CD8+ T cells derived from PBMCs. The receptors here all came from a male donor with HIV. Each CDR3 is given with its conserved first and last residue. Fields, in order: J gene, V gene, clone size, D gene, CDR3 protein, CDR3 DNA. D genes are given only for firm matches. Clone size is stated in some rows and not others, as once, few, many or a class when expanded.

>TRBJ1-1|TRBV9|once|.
CASSGFTGNTEAFF
TGTGCCAGCAGTGGTTTTACAGGGAACACTGAAGCTTTCTTT
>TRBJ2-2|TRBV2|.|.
CASSEWVAGELFF
TGTGCCAGCAGTGAATGGGTTGCCGGGGAGCTGTTTTTT
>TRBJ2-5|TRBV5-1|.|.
CASSLNRAGQETQYF
TGCGCCAGCAGCTTGAACAGGGCGGGCCAAGAGACCCAGTACTTC
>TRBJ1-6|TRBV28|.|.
CASKYLSYNSPLHF
TGTGCCAGCAAATACCTCTCCTATAATTCACCCCTCCACTTT
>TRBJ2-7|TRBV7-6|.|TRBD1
CASSLATGGEEQYF
TGTGCCAGCAGCTTAGCGACAGGGGGGGAAGAGCAGTACTTC
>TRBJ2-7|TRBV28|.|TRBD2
CASSFEAGVFGEQYF
TGTGCCAGCAGTTTCGAGGCGGGAGTATTCGGGGAGCAGTACTTC
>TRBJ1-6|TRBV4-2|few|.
CASSQELGLHSSPLHF
TGTGCCAGCAGCCAAGAGTTGGGGCTTCACTCCTCACCCCTCCACTTT
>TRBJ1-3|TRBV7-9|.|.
CASSPSQPGNTIYF
TGTGCCAGCAGCCCGAGTCAGCCTGGAAACACCATATATTTT
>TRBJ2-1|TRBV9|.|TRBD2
CASSVAGTGGPSEQFF
TGTGCCAGCAGCGTAGCCGGTACGGGGGGGCCTAGTGAGCAGTTCTTC
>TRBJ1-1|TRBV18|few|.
CASSPPGLADTEAFF
TGTGCCAGCTCACCACCTGGACTGGCGGACACTGAAGCTTTCTTT
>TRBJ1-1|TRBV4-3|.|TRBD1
CASSQDFYQDRAMNTEAFF
TGCGCCAGCAGCCAAGATTTTTATCAGGACAGGGCTATGAACACTGAAGCTTTCTTT
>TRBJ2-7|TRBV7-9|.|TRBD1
CASSLGQYLREQYF
TGTGCCAGCAGCTTGGGACAGTACCTTCGTGAGCAGTACTTC
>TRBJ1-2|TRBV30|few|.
CACPWTRANRGYTF
TGTGCCTGCCCCTGGACCAGAGCCAATCGTGGCTACACCTTC
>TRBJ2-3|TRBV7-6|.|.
CASSPTSTDTQYF
TGTGCCAGCAGCCCCACAAGCACAGATACGCAGTATTTT
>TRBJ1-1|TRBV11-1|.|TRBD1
CASSPTGEAEAFF
TGTGCCAGCAGCCCGACAGGGGAAGCTGAAGCTTTCTTT
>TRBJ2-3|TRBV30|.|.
CAWSEITDTQYF
TGTGCCTGGAGTGAAATCACAGATACGCAGTATTTT
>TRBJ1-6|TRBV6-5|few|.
CASSYEAHINSPLHF
TGTGCCAGCAGTTACGAAGCACATATTAATTCACCCCTCCACTTT
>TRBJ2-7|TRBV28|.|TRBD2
CASRGLAGSYEQYF
TGTGCCAGCAGGGGACTAGCGGGATCCTACGAGCAGTACTTC
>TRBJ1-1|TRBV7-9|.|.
CANHYRVGRVNTEAFF
TGTGCCAACCATTACAGGGTCGGTAGGGTGAACACTGAAGCTTTCTTT
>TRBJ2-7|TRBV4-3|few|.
CASSQDPTGVYYEQYF
TGCGCCAGCAGCCAAGATCCGACAGGAGTTTACTACGAGCAGTACTTC
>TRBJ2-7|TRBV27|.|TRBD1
CASRWDDRDYEQYF
TGTGCCAGCAGGTGGGACGACAGGGACTACGAGCAGTACTTC
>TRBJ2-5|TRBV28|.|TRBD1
CASSSDRGEETQYF
TGTGCCAGCAGTTCGGACAGGGGGGAGGAGACCCAGTACTTC
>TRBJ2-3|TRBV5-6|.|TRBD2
CASSAGLAGAWGTDTQYF
TGTGCCAGCAGTGCTGGACTAGCGGGAGCGTGGGGCACAGATACGCAGTATTTT
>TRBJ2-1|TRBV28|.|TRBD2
CASGGDYNEQFF
TGTGCCAGCGGGGGGGACTACAATGAGCAGTTCTTC
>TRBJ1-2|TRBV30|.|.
CAWTLDTYGYTF
TGTGCCTGGACCCTAGACACCTATGGCTACACCTTC
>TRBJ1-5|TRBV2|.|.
CASRDGSNQPQHF
TGTGCCAGCAGGGACGGTAGCAATCAGCCCCAGCATTTT
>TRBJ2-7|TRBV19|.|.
CASSIGGDGSYEQYF
TGTGCCAGTAGTATAGGGGGGGACGGATCCTACGAGCAGTACTTC
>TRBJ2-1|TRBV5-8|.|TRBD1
CASSPDRASYNEQFF
TGTGCCAGCAGCCCAGACAGGGCTTCCTACAATGAGCAGTTCTTC
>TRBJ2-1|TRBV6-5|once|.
CASSRPYNEQFF
TGTGCCAGCAGCCGACCCTACAATGAGCAGTTCTTC
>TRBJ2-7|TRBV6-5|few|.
CASSYGGGEQYF
TGTGCCAGCAGTTACGGGGGAGGCGAGCAGTACTTC
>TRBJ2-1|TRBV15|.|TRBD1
CATTLDRGNEQFF
TGTGCCACCACCCTGGACAGGGGGAATGAGCAGTTCTTC
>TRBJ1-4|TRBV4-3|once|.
CASSQELDVGAGEKLFF
TGCGCCAGCAGCCAAGAGTTAGATGTAGGGGCCGGTGAAAAACTGTTTTTT
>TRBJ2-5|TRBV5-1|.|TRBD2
CASSSSGGGVQETQYF
TGCGCCAGCAGCAGTTCTGGCGGGGGGGTACAAGAGACCCAGTACTTC
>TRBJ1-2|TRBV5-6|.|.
CASSLEGGGYTF
TGTGCCAGCAGCCTGGAGGGGGGAGGCTACACCTTC
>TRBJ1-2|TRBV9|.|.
CASSVAFNTGQDYGYTF
TGTGCCAGCAGCGTAGCTTTTAATACGGGACAAGACTATGGCTACACCTTC
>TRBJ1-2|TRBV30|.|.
CAWRGLFRGRFFGVGYTF
TGTGCCTGGAGGGGACTCTTCAGGGGACGGTTTTTCGGTGTCGGCTACACCTTC
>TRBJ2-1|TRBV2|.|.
CASSEVLPGSSYNNEQFF
TGTGCCAGCAGTGAAGTGCTACCCGGTAGCTCCTACAATAATGAGCAGTTCTTC
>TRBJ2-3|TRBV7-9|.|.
CASSLLFGDEGDTQYF
TGTGCCAGCAGCCTCCTGTTCGGGGATGAGGGAGATACGCAGTATTTT
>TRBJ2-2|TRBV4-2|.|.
CASSQPRQVNTGELFF
TGTGCCAGCAGCCAACCGAGACAGGTAAACACCGGGGAGCTGTTTTTT
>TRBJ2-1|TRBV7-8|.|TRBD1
CASSPDRGPYNEQFF
TGTGCCAGCAGCCCTGACAGGGGCCCCTACAATGAGCAGTTCTTC
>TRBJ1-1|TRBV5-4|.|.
CASSLGTANGRLVF
TGTGCCAGCAGCTTGGGGACAGCTAACGGCCGATTGGTCTTT
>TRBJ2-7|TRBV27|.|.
CASSFTAAYEQYF
TGTGCCAGCAGTTTCACGGCGGCCTACGAGCAGTACTTC
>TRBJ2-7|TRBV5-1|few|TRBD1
CASSLAQGVDEQYF
TGCGCCAGCAGCTTGGCTCAGGGGGTGGACGAGCAGTACTTC
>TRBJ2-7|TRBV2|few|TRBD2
CASSEGLAVAYEQYF
TGTGCCAGCAGTGAAGGGCTAGCGGTCGCCTACGAGCAGTACTTC
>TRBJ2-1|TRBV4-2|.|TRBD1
CASSQEDRGYEQFF
TGTGCCAGCAGCCAAGAGGACAGGGGATATGAGCAGTTCTTC
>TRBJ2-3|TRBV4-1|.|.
CASSQGVGPDTQYF
TGCGCCAGCAGCCAAGGAGTAGGACCAGATACGCAGTATTTT
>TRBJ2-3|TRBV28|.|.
CASSWGQGADTQYF
TGTGCCAGCAGCTGGGGGCAGGGCGCAGATACGCAGTATTTT
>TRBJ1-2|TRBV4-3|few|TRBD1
CASSQDLDRLYGYTF
TGCGCCAGCAGCCAAGATCTGGACAGGCTCTATGGCTACACCTTC
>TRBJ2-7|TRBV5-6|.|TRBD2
CASSSGLASYEQYF
TGTGCCAGCAGCTCCGGACTAGCGTCGTACGAGCAGTACTTC
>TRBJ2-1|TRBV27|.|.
CASSQAYNNEQFF
TGTGCCAGCAGCCAAGCGTACAACAATGAGCAGTTCTTC
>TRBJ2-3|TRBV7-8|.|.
CASSPVLGTHTDTQYF
TGTGCCAGCAGCCCTGTCCTCGGGACACACACAGATACGCAGTATTTT
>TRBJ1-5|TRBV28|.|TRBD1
CASSLDRVIQPQHF
TGTGCCAGCAGTTTGGACAGGGTCATTCAGCCCCAGCATTTT
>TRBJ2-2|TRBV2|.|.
CASSEAGWDGGELFF
TGTGCCAGCAGTGAAGCGGGGTGGGATGGAGGGGAGCTGTTTTTT
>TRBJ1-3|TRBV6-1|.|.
CASRERAGTTSGNTIYF
TGTGCCAGCAGAGAACGAGCCGGGACAACGTCTGGAAACACCATATATTTT
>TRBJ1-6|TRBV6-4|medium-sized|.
CASSDGDNSPLHF
TGTGCCAGCAGTGACGGAGATAATTCACCCCTCCACTTT
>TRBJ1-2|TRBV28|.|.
CASSLLEGDYGYTF
TGTGCCAGCAGTTTATTGGAGGGAGACTATGGCTACACCTTC
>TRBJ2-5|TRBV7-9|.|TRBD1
CASRFTHRGRGTQYF
TGTGCCAGCAGATTTACCCACAGGGGGCGCGGGACCCAGTACTTC